The rows below give T cell receptor beta chains drawn from one sample of a study of blood T cell repertoires in COVID-19. The repertoire was sequenced with immunoSEQ multiplex PCR; TCRdb's copy has only in-frame clones and lacks some. The sample contains some 490,000 clones, 80% to 90% of which appear only once. The sequencing sample was made of peripheral blood. These receptors were obtained from a human donor in a cohort sampled during active COVID-19. The CDR3 runs from the conserved cysteine through the conserved F or W. Fields, in order: V gene, clone size, D gene, J gene, CDR3 protein, CDR3 DNA. D genes are given only for firm matches. The size of a clone is reported for some rows only, either as once, few or many, or as a class for expanded clones.

TRBV13,-,-,TRBJ2-1,CASSSGAPNEQFF,TGTGCCAGCAGCTCGGGAGCACCCAATGAGCAGTTCTTC
TRBV7-8,-,TRBD1,TRBJ2-7,CASSRNRGGEQYF,TGTGCCAGCAGCCGCAACAGGGGCGGGGAGCAGTACTTC
TRBV12-3/TRBV12-4,once,-,TRBJ1-2,CASSLNQGAYTF,TGTGCCAGCAGTTTAAACCAAGGGGCCTACACCTTC
TRBV6-5,-,-,TRBJ1-6,CASSYSGGPLHF,TGTGCCAGCAGTTACTCGGGAGGACCCCTCCACTTT
TRBV25-1,-,TRBD2,TRBJ2-1,CASSASSGGYNEQFF,TGTGCCAGCAGTGCTAGCAGCGGGGGGTACAATGAGCAGTTCTTC
TRBV9,-,-,TRBJ1-5,CASSVGDSNQPQHF,TGTGCCAGCAGCGTCGGGGATAGCAATCAGCCCCAGCATTTT
TRBV5-8,-,TRBD1,TRBJ2-7,CASRGTGREQYF,TGTGCCAGCAGGGGGACAGGGAGGGAGCAGTACTTC
TRBV28,once,-,TRBJ2-3,CASSPRGTDTQYF,TGTGCCAGCAGCCCCCGCGGCACAGATACGCAGTATTTT
TRBV6-5,-,TRBD1,TRBJ1-6,CASSPNRGGSPLHF,TGTGCCAGCAGCCCGAACAGGGGCGGTTCACCCCTCCACTTT
TRBV18,-,-,TRBJ1-1,CASSPPISNTEAFF,TGTGCCAGCTCACCACCAATATCGAACACTGAAGCTTTCTTT
TRBV19,once,TRBD2,TRBJ2-1,CASSTLLAGGYNEQFF,TGTGCCAGTAGTACCCTACTAGCGGGAGGCTACAATGAGCAGTTCTTC
TRBV12-3/TRBV12-4,-,-,TRBJ2-5,CASRPTVVETQYF,TGTGCCAGCAGACCGACAGTAGTGGAGACCCAGTACTTC
TRBV5-1,-,TRBD1,TRBJ1-1,CASSRTGNTEAFF,TGCGCCAGCAGCCGGACAGGGAACACTGAAGCTTTCTTT
TRBV19,few,-,TRBJ1-1,CASSPTGGMNTEAFF,TGTGCCAGTAGCCCGACGGGAGGGATGAACACTGAAGCTTTCTTT
TRBV16,-,-,TRBJ1-1,CASKMDRANTEAFF,TGTGCCAGCAAAATGGACAGAGCGAACACTGAAGCTTTCTTT
TRBV6-5,-,-,TRBJ2-7,CASSYSPGSNEQYF,TGTGCCAGCAGTTACTCTCCGGGTAGCAACGAGCAGTACTTC
TRBV10-1,few,TRBD2,TRBJ2-3,CASSAGTSGKSTDTQYF,TGCGCCAGCAGCGCCGGGACTAGCGGGAAAAGCACAGATACGCAGTATTTT
TRBV12-5,-,TRBD1,TRBJ2-7,CASGLRQGPLDEQYF,TGTGCTAGTGGTCTTCGACAGGGCCCCCTTGACGAGCAGTACTTC
TRBV3-1/TRBV3-2,-,-,TRBJ1-1,CASSPHLGQAMNTEAFF,TGTGCCAGCAGCCCCCACCTGGGCCAGGCCATGAACACTGAAGCTTTCTTT
TRBV6-2/TRBV6-3,-,TRBD1,TRBJ1-1,CASSYGGQVKAEAFF,TGTGCCAGCAGTTACGGGGGACAGGTAAAAGCTGAAGCTTTCTTT
TRBV7-6,-,-,TRBJ2-5,CASSPGETQYF,TGTGCCAGCAGCCCCGGGGAGACCCAGTACTTC
TRBV11-2,once,TRBD1,TRBJ2-7,CASSSSSGQAHEQYF,TGTGCCAGCAGCTCGTCCTCGGGACAGGCCCACGAGCAGTACTTC
TRBV27,-,-,TRBJ1-5,CASSPKSAGRSNQPQHF,TGTGCCAGCAGTCCCAAATCCGCGGGGAGGAGCAATCAGCCCCAGCATTTT
TRBV28,-,-,TRBJ2-1,CASSVTWPNEQFF,TGTGCCAGCAGTGTGACTTGGCCCAATGAGCAGTTCTTC
TRBV29-1,-,TRBD2,TRBJ2-1,CSAPAVAGADNEQFF,TGCAGCGCCCCTGCTGTAGCGGGAGCGGACAATGAGCAGTTCTTC
TRBV7-9,-,-,TRBJ1-1,CASSPSVNTEAFF,TGTGCCAGCAGCCCTAGCGTGAACACTGAAGCTTTCTTT
TRBV20-1,once,TRBD1,TRBJ2-7,CSASIDRGNLRAYEQYF,TGCAGTGCTAGTATCGACAGGGGGAACTTGAGGGCCTACGAGCAGTACTTC
TRBV7-2,-,TRBD2,TRBJ2-7,CASSLAGGVYYEQYF,TGTGCCAGCAGCTTAGCGGGAGGGGTCTACTACGAGCAGTACTTC
TRBV30,-,TRBD2,TRBJ2-2,CAWSPLLAGVIETGELFF,TGTGCCTGGAGTCCCCTCTTAGCGGGAGTGATAGAAACCGGGGAGCTGTTTTTT
TRBV19,-,-,TRBJ1-2,CASSNRDYGYTF,TGTGCCAGTAGCAACAGGGACTATGGCTACACCTTC
TRBV3-1/TRBV3-2,-,-,TRBJ2-2,CASSPGGTNTGELFF,TGTGCCAGCAGCCCCGGAGGTACGAACACCGGGGAGCTGTTTTTT
TRBV28,-,-,TRBJ1-2,CASSFPQGRGGYTF,TGTGCCAGCAGTTTCCCCCAGGGAAGGGGTGGCTACACCTTC
TRBV2,-,TRBD2,TRBJ2-7,CASEASGYSYEQYF,TGTGCCAGCGAAGCTAGCGGGTACTCCTACGAGCAGTACTTC
TRBV30,-,-,TRBJ1-2,CAWIERAGARSNYGYTF,TGTGCCTGGATCGAGAGGGCGGGGGCCCGTTCAAACTATGGCTACACCTTC
TRBV11-2,-,-,TRBJ1-2,CASSLFTGTLDGYTF,TGTGCCAGCAGCTTATTTACAGGGACGCTCGATGGCTACACCTTC
TRBV10-2,-,-,TRBJ2-7,CASSREWEYEQYF,TGCGCCAGCAGCCGAGAGTGGGAGTACGAGCAGTACTTC
TRBV6-1,once,-,TRBJ1-2,CASSEDPRQRSYTF,TGTGCCAGCAGTGAAGACCCGAGGCAGCGAAGCTACACCTTC
TRBV27,-,TRBD2,TRBJ2-3,CAIQTSGRALDGSDTQYF,TGTGCCATCCAAACTAGCGGGAGGGCCTTGGATGGTTCAGATACGCAGTATTTT
TRBV20-1,-,-,TRBJ1-2,CSAPRLPGYTF,TGCAGTGCTCCTCGACTGCCTGGCTACACCTTC
TRBV11-3,-,-,TRBJ2-5,CASSLRTPRGTQYF,TGTGCCAGCAGCCTCCGGACACCCCGTGGGACCCAGTACTTC
TRBV7-2,many,-,TRBJ1-1,CASSFTGFEAFF,TGTGCCAGCAGCTTCACAGGGTTTGAAGCTTTCTTT
TRBV3-1/TRBV3-2,-,-,TRBJ1-2,CASSSLGRGTF,TGTGCCAGCAGCTCCTTGGGCAGGGGAACCTTC
TRBV19,-,-,TRBJ1-1,CASGVGGARTEAFF,TGTGCCAGCGGCGTGGGAGGGGCGCGGACTGAAGCTTTCTTT
TRBV7-2,many,TRBD1,TRBJ1-2,CASSSDRTSSGYTF,TGTGCCAGCAGTTCGGACAGGACGTCCAGCGGCTACACCTTC
TRBV21-1,-,-,TRBJ2-7,CASSKVSGQGFRYSYEQYF,TGTGCCAGCAGCAAAGTTAGCGGACAGGGGTTCCGCTACTCCTACGAGCAGTACTTC
TRBV19,-,-,TRBJ1-4,CASKAGDEKLFF,TGTGCCAGTAAGGCAGGGGATGAAAAACTGTTTTTT
TRBV5-4,-,TRBD2,TRBJ2-1,CASSSGTSGRPGSNEQFF,TGTGCCAGCAGCTCGGGGACTAGCGGGAGGCCGGGTTCCAATGAGCAGTTCTTC
TRBV30,-,TRBD1,TRBJ1-1,CAWTSPGTGQMNTEAFF,TGTGCCTGGACCTCCCCCGGGACAGGCCAAATGAACACTGAAGCTTTCTTT
TRBV27,-,TRBD1,TRBJ2-7,CASRHVPAQGAYEQYF,TGTGCCAGCAGACACGTACCCGCACAGGGGGCCTACGAGCAGTACTTC
TRBV7-2,-,TRBD2,TRBJ2-1,CASFAGGYYNEQFF,TGTGCCAGTTTCGCGGGAGGCTACTACAATGAGCAGTTCTTC
TRBV28,-,-,TRBJ2-7,CASSLGRYEQYF,TGTGCCAGCAGTTTAGGCCGTTACGAGCAGTACTTC
TRBV3-1/TRBV3-2,-,TRBD2,TRBJ2-3,CASSRLAGSTDTQYF,TGTGCCAGCAGCCGGCTAGCGGGAAGCACAGATACGCAGTATTTT
TRBV29-1,-,TRBD1,TRBJ1-5,CSVAEFGQGFSNQPQHF,TGCAGCGTTGCCGAGTTCGGACAGGGGTTTAGCAATCAGCCCCAGCATTTT